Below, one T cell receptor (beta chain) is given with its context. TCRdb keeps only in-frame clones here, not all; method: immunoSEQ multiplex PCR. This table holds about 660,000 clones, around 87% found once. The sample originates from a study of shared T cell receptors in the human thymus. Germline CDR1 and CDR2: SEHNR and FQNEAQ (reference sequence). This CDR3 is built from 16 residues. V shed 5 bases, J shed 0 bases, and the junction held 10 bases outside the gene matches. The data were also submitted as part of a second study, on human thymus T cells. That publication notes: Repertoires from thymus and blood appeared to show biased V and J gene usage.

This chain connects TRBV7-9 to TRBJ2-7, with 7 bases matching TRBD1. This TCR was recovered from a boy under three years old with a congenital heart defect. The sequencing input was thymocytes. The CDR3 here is CASSVGQDSSSYEQYF. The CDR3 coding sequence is TGTGCCAGCAGCGTAGGACAGGACTCGAGCTCCTACGAGCAGTACTTC. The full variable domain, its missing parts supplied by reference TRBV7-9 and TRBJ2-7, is DTGVSQNPRHKITKRGQNVTFRCDPISEHNRLYWYRQTLGQGPEFLTYFQNEAQLEKSRLLSDRFSAERPKGSFSTLEIQRTEQGDSAMYLCASSVGQDSSSYEQYFGPGTRLTVT.